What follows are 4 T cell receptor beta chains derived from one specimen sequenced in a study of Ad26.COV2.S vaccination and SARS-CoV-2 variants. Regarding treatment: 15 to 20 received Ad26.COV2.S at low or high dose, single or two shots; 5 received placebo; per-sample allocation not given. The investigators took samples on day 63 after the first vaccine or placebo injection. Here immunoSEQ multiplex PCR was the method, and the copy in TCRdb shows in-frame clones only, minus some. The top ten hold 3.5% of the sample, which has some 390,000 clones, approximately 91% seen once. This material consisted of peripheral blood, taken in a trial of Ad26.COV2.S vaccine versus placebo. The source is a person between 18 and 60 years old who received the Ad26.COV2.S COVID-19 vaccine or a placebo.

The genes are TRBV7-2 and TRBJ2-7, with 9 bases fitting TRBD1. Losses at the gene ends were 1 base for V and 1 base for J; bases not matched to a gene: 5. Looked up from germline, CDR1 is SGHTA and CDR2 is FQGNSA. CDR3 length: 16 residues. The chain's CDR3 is CASSLVTGGLSYEQYF. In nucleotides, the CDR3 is TGTGCCAGCAGCTTAGTCACAGGGGGCTTGTCCTACGAGCAGTACTTC.

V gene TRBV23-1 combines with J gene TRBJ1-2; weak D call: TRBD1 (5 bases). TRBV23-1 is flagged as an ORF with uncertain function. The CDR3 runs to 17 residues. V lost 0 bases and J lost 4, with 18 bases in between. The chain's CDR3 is CASSQSPPWGGRYGYTF. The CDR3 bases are TGCGCCAGCAGTCAATCCCCTCCATGGGGGGGACGCTATGGCTACACCTTC.

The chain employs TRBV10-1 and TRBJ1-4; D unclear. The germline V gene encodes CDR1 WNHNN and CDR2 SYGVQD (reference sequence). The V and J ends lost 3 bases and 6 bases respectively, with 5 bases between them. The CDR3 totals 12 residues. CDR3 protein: CASSDSDEKLFF. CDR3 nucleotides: TGCGCCAGCAGTGACTCAGATGAAAAACTGTTTTTT.

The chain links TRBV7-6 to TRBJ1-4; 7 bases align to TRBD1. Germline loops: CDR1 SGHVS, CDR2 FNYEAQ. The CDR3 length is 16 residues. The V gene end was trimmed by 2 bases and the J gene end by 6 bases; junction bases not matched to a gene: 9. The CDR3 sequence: CASSLPGTARYEKLFF. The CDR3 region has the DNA TGTGCCAGCAGCTTACCGGGGACAGCCCGATATGAAAAACTGTTTTTT.